This T cell receptor (beta chain) was profiled in a study of blood T cell repertoires in COVID-19 (dated by TCRdb to 2018 to 2020). General notes on the study: Collaborator samples came from the United States, Italy and Spain and covered acute and convalescent phases of COVID-19. Where HLA class I and class II types were available, the types were taken from metadata supplied by the sample provider, not from assay-based typing. Sample metadata almost always included a de-identified subject ID, COVID-19 status, age in years and sex. The prospective study material was composed of cDNA or gDNA derived from T cells, B-cell-depleted T cells, or PBMCs. A freely available public database, intended as a resource for researchers studying the immune response to SARS-CoV-2, is where the repertoires were released. The samples were drawn from the first 160 participants of the ongoing ImmuneRACE study and from 1,200 or so subjects provided by 6 global collaborators. Subjects who had been exposed to COVID-19, were actively infected with it, or had recovered from it provided the deeply sampled blood TCRbeta repertoires that made up the dataset. Summary of the overall study and its limitations: Clinical and demographic metadata were provided uncurated, with the amount varying by source and participant.

Participants in the prospective study were aged roughly 18 to 100 years, lived in over 20 United States geographic areas, and enrolled through a virtual design. To assign participants to cohorts, the prospective study relied on clinical history that participants themselves reported in a screening survey and a study questionnaire. Exposed participants were defined as having been in contact with someone with a PCR-confirmed or clinician-diagnosed COVID-19 case within 2 weeks of study entry. In the prospective study, whole blood, serum and a nasopharyngeal or oropharyngeal swab were collected from each participant by mobile phlebotomists. Participants in the prospective study had the option to provide additional blood draws and questionnaires over a roughly 2-month period. Before DNA extraction, blood samples from the prospective study were shipped at room temperature or frozen. As concerns this clone: The antigen it binds to is not known. No much larger clone exists at a distance of one base, and base qualities are not known.

A distance of 10 bases separates the germline ends of V and J, which lose 4 bases and 6 bases respectively. CDR1 and CDR2 were assigned from the germline V gene as MNHEY and SVGAGI. The CDR3 contains 12 residues, cysteine and phenylalanine counted. CDR3 DNA is the only sequence kept; it has 36 bases, read in frame from the first base. TCRbeta CDR3 regions were amplified from genomic DNA using the immunoSEQ Assay, a bias-controlled multiplex PCR. The authors' analysis ran thus. The number of nucleated cells in each sample was estimated by amplification of reference gene primers within the assay. To quantify the absolute abundance of each unique TCRbeta CDR3 rearrangement, sequence reads were collapsed and filtered. For each sample, productive Simpson clonality was calculated by taking the square root of Simpson's diversity index across productive rearrangements. TCRdb took this table from immuneACCESS and kept in-frame rearrangements with V and J called. Such tables lack part of the clones; where checked against another copy, unresolved V genes explain under half of the gap, and the rest is unexplained. V and J calls and clone size come straight from that table; D and trimming were deduced from the DNA. This sample has a few hundred thousand clones in its table, and roughly 90% of those were observed once. The top ten constitute 1.4% to 1.5% of the sample.

This chain is built from TRBV6-5 and TRBJ2-7; a tentative D match to TRBD2 spans 6 bases. The source material was PBMCs or T cells enriched from blood (not recorded which). The origin of this receptor is a woman aged 18 to 35 who had been exposed to COVID-19. The CDR3 region: CASSSQGGEQYF. The sequenced DNA: TGTGCCAGCAGTTCTCAGGGAGGCGAGCAGTACTTC.